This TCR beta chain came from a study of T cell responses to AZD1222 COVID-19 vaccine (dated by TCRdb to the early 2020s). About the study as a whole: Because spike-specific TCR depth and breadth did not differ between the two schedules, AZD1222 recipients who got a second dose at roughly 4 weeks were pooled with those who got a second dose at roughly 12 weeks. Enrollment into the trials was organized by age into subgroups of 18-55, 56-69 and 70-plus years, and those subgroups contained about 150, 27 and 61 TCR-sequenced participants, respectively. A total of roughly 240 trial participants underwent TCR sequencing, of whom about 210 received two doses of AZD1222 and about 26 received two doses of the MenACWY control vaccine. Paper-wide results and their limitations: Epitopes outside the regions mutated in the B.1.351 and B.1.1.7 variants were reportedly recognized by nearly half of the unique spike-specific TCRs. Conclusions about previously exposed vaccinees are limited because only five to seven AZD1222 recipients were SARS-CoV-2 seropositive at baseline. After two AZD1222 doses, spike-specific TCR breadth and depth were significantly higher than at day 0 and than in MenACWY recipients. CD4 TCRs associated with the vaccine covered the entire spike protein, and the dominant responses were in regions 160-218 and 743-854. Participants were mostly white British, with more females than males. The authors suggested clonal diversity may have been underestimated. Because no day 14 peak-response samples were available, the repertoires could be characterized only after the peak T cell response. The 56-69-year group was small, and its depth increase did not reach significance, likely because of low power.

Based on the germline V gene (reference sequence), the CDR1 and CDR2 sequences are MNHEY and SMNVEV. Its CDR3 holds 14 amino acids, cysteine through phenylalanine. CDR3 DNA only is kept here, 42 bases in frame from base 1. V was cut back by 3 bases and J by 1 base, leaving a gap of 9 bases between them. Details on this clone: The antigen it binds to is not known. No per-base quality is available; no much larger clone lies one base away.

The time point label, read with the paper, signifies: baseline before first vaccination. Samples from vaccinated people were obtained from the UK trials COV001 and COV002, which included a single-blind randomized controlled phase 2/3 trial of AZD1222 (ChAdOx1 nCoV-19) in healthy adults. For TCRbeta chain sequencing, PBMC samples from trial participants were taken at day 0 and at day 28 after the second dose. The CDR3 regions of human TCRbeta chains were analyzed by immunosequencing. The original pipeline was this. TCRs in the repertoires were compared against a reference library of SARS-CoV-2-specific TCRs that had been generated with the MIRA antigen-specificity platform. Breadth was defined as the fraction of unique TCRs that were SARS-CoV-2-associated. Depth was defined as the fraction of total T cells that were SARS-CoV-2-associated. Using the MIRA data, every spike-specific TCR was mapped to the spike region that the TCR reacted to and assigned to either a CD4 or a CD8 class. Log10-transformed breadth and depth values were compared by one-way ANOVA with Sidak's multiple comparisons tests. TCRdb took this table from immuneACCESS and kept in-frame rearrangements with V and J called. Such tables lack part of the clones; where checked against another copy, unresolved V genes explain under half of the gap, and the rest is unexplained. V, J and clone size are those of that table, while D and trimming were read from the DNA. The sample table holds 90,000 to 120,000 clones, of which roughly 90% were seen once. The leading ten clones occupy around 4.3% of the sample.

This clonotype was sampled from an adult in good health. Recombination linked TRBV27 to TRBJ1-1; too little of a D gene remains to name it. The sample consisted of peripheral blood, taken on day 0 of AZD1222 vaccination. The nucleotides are TGTGCCAGCAGTTTCAGGAAGTCGAACACTGAAGCTTTCTTT. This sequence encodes CASSFRKSNTEAFF.